This T cell receptor beta chain was found in a study of OX40 agonist ivuxolimab in advanced cancers. For the study in its entirety: Ivuxolimab was an agonistic, fully human IgG2 monoclonal antibody directed against OX40 (CD134), a costimulatory receptor. Partial responses occurred in three dose-escalation patients, of whom one had hepatocellular carcinoma and two had cutaneous melanoma. A male proportion of nearly 85% and a mean age of 60 years, ranging from roughly 23 to 85, were recorded for the dose-escalation cohort. Intravenous ivuxolimab was administered to patients every 2 weeks at six dose levels: 0.01, 0.1, 0.3, 1.5, 3 and 10 mg/kg. Peripheral TCRbeta sequencing was intended to test whether TCR sequence diversity was altered and clonal T-cell expansion was caused by ivuxolimab. Prior anti-PD-1, anti-PD-L1 or anti-CTLA-4 therapy was permitted, and approximately 42% of dose-escalation patients had received checkpoint inhibitors. Of the approximately 54 patients in dose escalation, around 20 had hepatocellular carcinoma, around 15 had melanoma, 9 had renal cell carcinoma and 9 had head and neck cancer. The paper describes the monotherapy dose-escalation part (N of about 54 patients) of the phase I trial of ivuxolimab. Summary of the overall study and its limitations: At doses from 0.1 to 3.0 mg/kg, clonal expansion was seen in both CD4+ and CD8+ blood T cells between baseline and week 6. In partial responders in the 0.1-3.0 mg/kg groups, normalized peripheral clonal expansion was found to be among the lowest, especially among CD8+ T cells. The antigen specificity of the clonally expanded peripheral T cells was not determined. After ivuxolimab, expanded clones were on average more numerous among CD8+ T cells than among CD4+ T cells. Low levels of normalized T-cell clonal expansion were also seen in some patients who did not respond.

Measured from the cysteine to the phenylalanine, the CDR3 is 13 residues long. Just the 39-base CDR3 DNA is kept, in frame starting at base 1. V loses 9 bases of germline sequence and J loses 7 bases, and the interval between the two ends is 13 bases. Based on the germline V gene (reference sequence), the CDR1 and CDR2 sequences are LNHDA and SQIVND. Patients with autoimmune disease history or receiving systemic immunosuppression were excluded from the trial. Peripheral blood for TCR sequencing was drawn from every dose cohort at baseline, at cycle 4 day 1 and at cycle 7 day 1. Samples were obtained from an open-label, multicenter, first-in-human phase I dose-escalation trial of ivuxolimab. Adults with locally advanced or metastatic melanoma, renal cell, hepatocellular, or head and neck squamous cell carcinoma were enrolled in the trial. Before TCR sequencing, CD4+ T cells and CD8+ T cells were sorted from peripheral blood as separate populations.

This clone has at least ten counts. Its antigen specificity is not known. No base-level quality is on record; no much larger clone is a single base apart. For sequencing of the TCRbeta CDR3 region, genomic DNA was extracted from the sorted cells. TCRbeta CDR3 regions were sequenced using the immunoSEQ Assay. The source is immuneACCESS, and TCRdb retained only in-frame sequences with V and J called. Part of the clones is not carried over; for the studies checked, unresolved V genes explain less than half of this, and the remainder is unexplained. The sample yields tens of thousands of clones; about 73% were counted once. About 5.4% of the sample is in the top ten clones.

The V and J segments used are TRBV19 and TRBJ1-6, with the D gene not clear enough to name. Material: CD4+ or CD8+ T cells sorted from blood, obtained in a trial of the OX40 agonist ivuxolimab. The source is an adult with an advanced solid tumor such as melanoma, head and neck, liver or kidney cancer. The encoded CDR3 is CASTNPSNSPLHF. The base sequence is TGTGCCAGCACAAACCCTTCCAATTCACCCCTCCACTTT. The CDR3, completed at both ends by the reference TRBV19 and TRBJ1-6 genes, gives the full variable domain DGGITQSPKYLFRKEGQNVTLSCEQNLNHDAMYWYRQDPGQGLRLIYYSQIVNDFQKGDIAEGYSVSREKKESFPLTVTSAQKNPTAFYLCASTNPSNSPLHFGNGTRLTVT.